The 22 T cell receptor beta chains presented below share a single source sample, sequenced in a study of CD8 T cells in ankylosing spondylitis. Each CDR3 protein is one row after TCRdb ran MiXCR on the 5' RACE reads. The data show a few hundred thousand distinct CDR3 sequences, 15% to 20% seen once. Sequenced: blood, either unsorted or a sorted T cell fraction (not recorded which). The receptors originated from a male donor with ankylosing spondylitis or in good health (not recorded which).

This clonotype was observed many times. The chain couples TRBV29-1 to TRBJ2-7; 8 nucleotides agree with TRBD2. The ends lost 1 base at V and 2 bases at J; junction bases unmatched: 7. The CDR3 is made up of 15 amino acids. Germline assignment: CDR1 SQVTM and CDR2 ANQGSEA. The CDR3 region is CSVEAGTSPTYEQYF. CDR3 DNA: TGCAGCGTTGAAGCCGGGACTAGTCCCACCTACGAGCAGTACTTC.

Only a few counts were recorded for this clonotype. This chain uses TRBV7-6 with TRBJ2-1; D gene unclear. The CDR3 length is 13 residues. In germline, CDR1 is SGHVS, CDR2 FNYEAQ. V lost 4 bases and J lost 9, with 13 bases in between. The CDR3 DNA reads TGTGCCAGCAGCTCCGGGCCGGGTGGTGAGCAGTTCTTC. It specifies CASSSGPGGEQFF.

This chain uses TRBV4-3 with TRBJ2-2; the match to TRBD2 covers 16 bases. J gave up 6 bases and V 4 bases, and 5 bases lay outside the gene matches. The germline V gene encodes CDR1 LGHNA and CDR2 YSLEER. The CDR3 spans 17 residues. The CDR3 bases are TGCGCCAGCAGCCCGGGACTAGCGGGAGGGAGGGCCGGGGAGCTGTTTTTT. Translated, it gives CASSPGLAGGRAGELFF.

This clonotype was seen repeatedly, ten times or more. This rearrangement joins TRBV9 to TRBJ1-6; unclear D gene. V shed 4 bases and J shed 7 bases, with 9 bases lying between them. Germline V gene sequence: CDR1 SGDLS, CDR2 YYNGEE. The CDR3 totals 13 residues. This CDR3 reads CASSSESNSPLHF. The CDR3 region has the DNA TGTGCCAGCAGCTCCGAGTCAAATTCACCCCTCCACTTT.

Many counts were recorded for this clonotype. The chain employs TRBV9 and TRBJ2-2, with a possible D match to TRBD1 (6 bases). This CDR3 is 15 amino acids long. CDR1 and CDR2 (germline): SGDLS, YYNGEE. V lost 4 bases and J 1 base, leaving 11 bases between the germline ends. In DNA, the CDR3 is TGTGCCAGCAGCATTGACAGGATGAACACCGGGGAGCTGTTTTTT. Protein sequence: CASSIDRMNTGELFF.

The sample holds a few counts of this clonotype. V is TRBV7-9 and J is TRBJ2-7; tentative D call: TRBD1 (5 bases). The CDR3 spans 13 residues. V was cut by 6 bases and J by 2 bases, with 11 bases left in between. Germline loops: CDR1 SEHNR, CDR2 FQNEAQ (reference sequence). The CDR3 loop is CASRPRVAYEQYF. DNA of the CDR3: TGTGCCAGCAGGCCCAGGGTGGCCTACGAGCAGTACTTC.

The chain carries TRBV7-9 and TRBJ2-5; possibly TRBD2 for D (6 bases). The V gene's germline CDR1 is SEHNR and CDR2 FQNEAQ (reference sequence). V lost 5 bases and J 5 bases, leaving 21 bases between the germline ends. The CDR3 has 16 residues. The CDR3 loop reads CASSNGRDLRMETQYF. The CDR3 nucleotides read TGTGCCAGCAGCAATGGAAGGGACTTGCGCATGGAGACCCAGTACTTC.

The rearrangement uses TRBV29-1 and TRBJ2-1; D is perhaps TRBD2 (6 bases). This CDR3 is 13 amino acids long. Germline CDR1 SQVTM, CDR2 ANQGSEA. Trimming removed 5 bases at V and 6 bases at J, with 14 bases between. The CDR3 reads CSVLGRDLNEQFF. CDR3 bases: TGCAGCGTTCTGGGGCGGGACCTCAATGAGCAGTTCTTC.

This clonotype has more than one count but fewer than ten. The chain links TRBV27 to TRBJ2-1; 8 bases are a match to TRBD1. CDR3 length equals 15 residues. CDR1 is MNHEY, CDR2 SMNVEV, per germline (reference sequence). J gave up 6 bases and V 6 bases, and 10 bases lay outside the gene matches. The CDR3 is CASSYEGQGGNEQFF. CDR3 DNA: TGTGCCAGCAGCTACGAAGGACAGGGAGGCAATGAGCAGTTCTTC.

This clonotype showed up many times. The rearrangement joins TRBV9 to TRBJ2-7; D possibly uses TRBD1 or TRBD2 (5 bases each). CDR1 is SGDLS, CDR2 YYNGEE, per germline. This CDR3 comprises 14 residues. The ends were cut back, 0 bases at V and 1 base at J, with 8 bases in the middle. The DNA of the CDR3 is TGTGCCAGCAGCGTAGGGGGACCATCCTACGAGCAGTACTTC. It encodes CASSVGGPSYEQYF. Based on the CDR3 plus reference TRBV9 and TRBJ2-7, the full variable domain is DSGVTQTPKHLITATGQRVTLRCSPRSGDLSVYWYQQSLDQGLQFLIQYYNGEERAKGNILERFSAQQFPDLHSELNLSSLELGDSALYFCASSVGGPSYEQYFGPGTRLTVT.

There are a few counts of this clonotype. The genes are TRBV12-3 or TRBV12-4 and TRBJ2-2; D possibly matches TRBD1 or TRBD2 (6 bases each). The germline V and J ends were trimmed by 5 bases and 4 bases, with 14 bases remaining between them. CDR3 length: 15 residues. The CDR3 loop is CASSLQGGGTGELFF. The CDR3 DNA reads TGTGCCAGCAGTCTGCAAGGGGGAGGCACCGGGGAGCTGTTTTTT.

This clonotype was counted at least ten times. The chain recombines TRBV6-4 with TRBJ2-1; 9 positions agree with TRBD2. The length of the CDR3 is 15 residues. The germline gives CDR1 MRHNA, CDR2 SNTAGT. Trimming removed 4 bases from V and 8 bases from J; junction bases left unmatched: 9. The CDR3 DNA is TGTGCCAGCAGTGGACTAGCGGACCGTATGGATGAGCAGTTCTTC. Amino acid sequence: CASSGLADRMDEQFF.

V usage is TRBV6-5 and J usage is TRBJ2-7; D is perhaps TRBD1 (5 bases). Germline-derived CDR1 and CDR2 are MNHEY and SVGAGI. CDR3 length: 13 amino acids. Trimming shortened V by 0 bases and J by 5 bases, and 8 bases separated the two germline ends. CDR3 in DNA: TGTGCCAGCAGTTACTCCAGGGATAACGAGCAGTACTTC. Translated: CASSYSRDNEQYF.

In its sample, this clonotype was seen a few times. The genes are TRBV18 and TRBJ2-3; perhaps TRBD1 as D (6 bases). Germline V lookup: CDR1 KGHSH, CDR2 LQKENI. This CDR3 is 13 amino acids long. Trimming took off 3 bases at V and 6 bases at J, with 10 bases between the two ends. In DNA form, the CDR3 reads TGTGCCAGCTCACCCTTTAGGGGGGATACGCAGTATTTT. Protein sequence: CASSPFRGDTQYF.

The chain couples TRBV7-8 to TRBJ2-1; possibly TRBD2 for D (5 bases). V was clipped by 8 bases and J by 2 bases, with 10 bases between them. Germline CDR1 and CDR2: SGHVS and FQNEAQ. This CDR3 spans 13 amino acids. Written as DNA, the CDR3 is TGTGCCAGCGGGGAGCCAACCTACAATGAGCAGTTCTTC. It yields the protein CASGEPTYNEQFF.

CDR3 nucleotide sequence: TGCGCCAGCAGCCAAGATCGGGGCAGACAAGAGACCCAGTACTTC. Translating it yields CASSQDRGRQETQYF. The V gene is TRBV4-1, the J gene TRBJ2-5, with D perhaps assigned TRBD1 or TRBD2 (5 bases each). The CDR3 extends over 15 amino acids. Germline values: CDR1 MGHRA, CDR2 YSYEKL. V was cut by 0 bases and J by 2 bases, with 10 bases left in between.

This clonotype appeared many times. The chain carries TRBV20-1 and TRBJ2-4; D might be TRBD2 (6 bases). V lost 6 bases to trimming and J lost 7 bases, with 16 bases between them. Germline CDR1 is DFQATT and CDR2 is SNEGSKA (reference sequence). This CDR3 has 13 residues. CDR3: CSAPSSDANIQYF. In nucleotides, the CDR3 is TGCAGTGCCCCCTCTAGCGATGCGAACATTCAGTACTTC.

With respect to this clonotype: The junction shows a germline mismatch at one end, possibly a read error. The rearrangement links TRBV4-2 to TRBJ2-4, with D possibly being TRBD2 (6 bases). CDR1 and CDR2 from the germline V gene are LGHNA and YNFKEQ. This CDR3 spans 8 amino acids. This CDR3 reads CASSQRDF. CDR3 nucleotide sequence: TGTGCCAGCAGCCAGCGGGACTTT.

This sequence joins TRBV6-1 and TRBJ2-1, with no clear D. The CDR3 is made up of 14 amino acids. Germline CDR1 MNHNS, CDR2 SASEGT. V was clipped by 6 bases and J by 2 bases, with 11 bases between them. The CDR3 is CASSNSRAYNEQFF. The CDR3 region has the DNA TGTGCCAGCAGCAATTCCCGGGCCTACAATGAGCAGTTCTTC.

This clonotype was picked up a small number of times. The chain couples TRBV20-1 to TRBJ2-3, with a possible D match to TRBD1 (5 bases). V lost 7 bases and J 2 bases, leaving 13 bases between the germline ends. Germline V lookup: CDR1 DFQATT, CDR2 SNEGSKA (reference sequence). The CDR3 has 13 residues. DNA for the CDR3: TGCAGTGAATCAGGGTTAACCACAGATACGCAGTATTTT. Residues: CSESGLTTDTQYF.

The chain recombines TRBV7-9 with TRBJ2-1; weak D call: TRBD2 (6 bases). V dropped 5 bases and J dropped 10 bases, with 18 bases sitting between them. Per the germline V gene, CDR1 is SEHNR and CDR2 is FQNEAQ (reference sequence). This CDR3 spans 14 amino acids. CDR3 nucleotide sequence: TGTGCCAGCAGCACCCCGGGACTGACCTACGAGCAGTTCTTC. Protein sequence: CASSTPGLTYEQFF.

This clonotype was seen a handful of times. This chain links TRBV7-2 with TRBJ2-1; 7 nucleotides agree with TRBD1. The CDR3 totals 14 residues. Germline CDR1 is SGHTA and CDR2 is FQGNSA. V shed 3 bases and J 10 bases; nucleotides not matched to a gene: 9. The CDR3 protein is CASSLTGPTEEQFF. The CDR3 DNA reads TGTGCCAGCAGCTTGACAGGGCCAACGGAAGAGCAGTTCTTC.